This section outlines one TCR beta chain sequence together with its context. Other DNA sequences from this sample encode an identical CDR3 as well. Assignments of participants to cohorts depended upon their own reported clinical history. As handled by the study authors: Quantification of nucleated cells was approximated via reference gene primer amplification. The assay was immunoSEQ multiplex PCR, and TCRdb's table has in-frame clones only and misses some. V and J calls and clone size are given by that table; D and trimming were obtained from the DNA. The sample lists 270,000 or so clones, approximately 91% occurring once. In germline, CDR1 is SGDLS, CDR2 YYNGEE. The CDR3 runs 15 residues. Trimming shortened V by 4 bases and J by 1 base, and 12 bases separated the two germline ends. The data stem from a study of blood T cell repertoires in COVID-19. Across the whole study: COVID-19 samples collected from the United States, Italy and Spain covered acute and convalescent phases. The cDNA or gDNA used as material had been derived from T cells, B-cell-depleted T cells, or PBMCs.

The chain uses TRBV9 and TRBJ1-5, with D possibly matching TRBD1 (5 bases). Source material: PBMCs or T cells enriched from blood (not recorded which). The TCR comes from a woman aged 40 to 50 with acute COVID-19. CDR3 in DNA: TGTGCCAGCAGCCCCGACAGTCGGAGCAATCAGCCCCAGCATTTT. Translation: CASSPDSRSNQPQHF.